Below are 27 T cell receptor beta chains sequenced from a single sample in a study of T cell responses to AZD1222 COVID-19 vaccine. The protocol was immunoSEQ multiplex PCR, while the TCRdb copy is restricted to in-frame clones and leaves out a portion. This sample has about 100,000 clones, with approximately 90% found just once. The sample consisted of peripheral blood, taken on day 0 of AZD1222 vaccination. These receptors all stem from an adult in good health.

The rearrangement links TRBV19 to TRBJ1-1; no reliable D call. This CDR3 spans 13 amino acids. V shed 5 bases and J shed 3 bases, with 10 bases lying between them. Germline V CDR1 and CDR2: LNHDA, SQIVND (reference sequence). The CDR3 here is CASSVRKDTEAFF. The DNA of the CDR3 is TGTGCCAGTAGTGTTCGAAAAGACACTGAAGCTTTCTTT. The entire variable domain, with the rest obtained from reference TRBV19 and TRBJ1-1, is as follows: DGGITQSPKYLFRKEGQNVTLSCEQNLNHDAMYWYRQDPGQGLRLIYYSQIVNDFQKGDIAEGYSVSREKKESFPLTVTSAQKNPTAFYLCASSVRKDTEAFFGQGTRLTVV.

This clone came up a few times. The chain recombines TRBV18 with TRBJ2-4; 7 positions agree with TRBD1. The CDR3 covers 14 residues. V shed 3 bases and J 8 bases; nucleotides not matched to a gene: 7. Germline V gives CDR1 KGHSH, CDR2 LQKENI. This CDR3 is CASSPSTGKDIQYF. CDR3 sequence (DNA): TGTGCCAGCTCACCCTCGACAGGGAAGGACATTCAGTACTTC.

This chain joins TRBV27 and TRBJ1-4; 7 nucleotides align to TRBD1. This CDR3 has 16 residues. CDR1 is MNHEY, CDR2 SMNVEV, per germline (reference sequence). With 5 bases clipped from V and 2 bases from J, the junction kept 8 bases outside the gene matches. CDR3 in amino acids: CASSRQGRFTNEKLFF. The CDR3 DNA sequence: TGTGCCAGCAGTCGACAGGGACGGTTTACTAATGAAAAACTGTTTTTT.

The V call is TRBV19, the J call TRBJ2-7; 12 bases are shared with TRBD1. This CDR3 region has 15 residues. After removal of 5 bases from V and 1 base from J, the junction contained 3 bases not matched to a gene. The germline CDR1 and CDR2 sequences are LNHDA and SQIVND (reference sequence). The DNA for the CDR3 is TGTGCCAGTAGTGTGGGACAGGGGGCATCCTACGAGCAGTACTTC. Amino acids: CASSVGQGASYEQYF.

J is TRBJ1-1 and V is TRBV14; TRBD1 agrees at 8 bases. The V segment lost 2 bases and the J segment 9 bases; nucleotides outside the gene matches: 5. The germline gives CDR1 SGHDN, CDR2 FVKESK. This CDR3 contains 13 residues. CDR3 coding DNA: TGTGCCAGCAGCCAACACCCAGGGGGCCAAGCTTTCTTT. It yields the protein CASSQHPGGQAFF.

This sequence joins TRBV19 and TRBJ2-1; TRBD2 agrees at 11 bases. J was trimmed by 8 bases and V by 8 bases; bases with no gene match: 17. Germline CDR1 reads LNHDA; CDR2 reads SQIVND (reference sequence). The CDR3 runs to 17 residues. The CDR3 nucleotides are TGTGCCAGTTCCTCCGGACTAGCGGGTTCCCGTATCTATGAGCAGTTCTTC. This codes for CASSSGLAGSRIYEQFF.

This sequence joins TRBV30 and TRBJ2-3, with 11 positions matching TRBD2. Germline assignment: CDR1 GTSNPN and CDR2 SVGIG (reference sequence). The CDR3 consists of 16 residues. V gave up 3 bases and J gave up 6 bases; unmatched junction bases: 11. CDR3 nucleotide sequence: TGTGCCTGGAGAAGGGCTAGCGGGAGGAAGGGGGATACGCAGTATTTT. Its translation: CAWRRASGRKGDTQYF. The variable domain in full, with the rest retrieved from reference TRBV30 and TRBJ2-3, is SQTIHQWPATLVQPVGSPLSLECTVEGTSNPNLYWYRQAAGRGLQLLFYSVGIGQISSEVPQNLSASRPQDRQFILSSKKLLLSDSGFYLCAWRRASGRKGDTQYFGPGTRLTVL.

This clone was detected a few times. The V call is TRBV6-2 or TRBV6-3, the J call TRBJ2-7; D is perhaps TRBD1 or TRBD2 (5 bases each). Germline assignment: CDR1 MNHEY and CDR2 SVGEGT. The CDR3 is 15 residues long. Trimming shortened V by 2 bases and J by 0 bases, and 11 bases separated the two germline ends. CDR3 residues: CASSYGTHNSYEQYF. CDR3 DNA sequence: TGTGCCAGCAGTTACGGGACCCACAACTCCTACGAGCAGTACTTC.

The chain is built from TRBV7-2 and TRBJ1-6; the D gene is possibly TRBD1 (6 bases). Germline lookup yields CDR1 SGHTA and CDR2 FQGNSA. The CDR3 covers 17 residues. Trimming removed 0 bases at V and 9 bases at J, with 18 bases between. CDR3 in amino acids: CASSLAARGGSGSPLHF. The CDR3 coding sequence is TGTGCCAGCAGCTTAGCGGCCAGGGGTGGGAGCGGTTCACCCCTCCACTTT.

In its sample, this clone was seen once. The chain carries TRBV7-2 and TRBJ2-7; possible D gene TRBD1, 6 bases. Trimming left V 6 bases short and J 2 bases short, with 23 bases between. This CDR3 is 17 amino acids long. From germline, CDR1 is SGHTA and CDR2 FQGNSA. The CDR3 coding sequence is TGTGCCAGCAGTCTATACTTCCGGGACACGGGAACCTACGAGCAGTACTTC. Its protein product is CASSLYFRDTGTYEQYF.

CDR3 sequence: CASSQERGVIEAFF. Here the CDR3 DNA reads TGTGCCAGCAGCCAGGAGAGAGGGGTTATTGAAGCTTTCTTT. The J gene is TRBJ1-1, the V gene TRBV14, with D possibly matching TRBD1 (5 bases). Germline V CDR1 and CDR2: SGHDN, FVKESK. Trimming shortened V by 3 bases and J by 7 bases, and 15 bases separated the two germline ends. The CDR3 is 14 amino acids.

The chain couples TRBV4-3 to TRBJ2-1; 7 bases match TRBD2. Germline assignment: CDR1 LGHNA and CDR2 YSLEER. Unmatched junction bases numbered 8, after V lost 0 bases and J lost 6 bases. The CDR3 runs 16 residues. CDR3 DNA sequence: TGCGCCAGCAGCCAAGAAAGCGGGGCCATCTTCAATGAGCAGTTCTTC. This gives the protein CASSQESGAIFNEQFF.

This clone was seen only once. The gene calls are TRBV19 and TRBJ1-2, with D maybe TRBD1 (5 bases). Looked up from germline, CDR1 is LNHDA and CDR2 is SQIVND (reference sequence). V dropped 1 base and J dropped 3 bases, with 9 bases sitting between them. The CDR3 is made up of 14 amino acids. The CDR3 DNA sequence: TGTGCCAGTAGTATAGCGCAGGGCGACTATGGCTACACCTTC. It is translated as CASSIAQGDYGYTF.

The V gene is TRBV5-6, the J gene TRBJ2-7; TRBD1 matches 10 bases. Germline CDR1 is SGHDT and CDR2 is YYEEEE. The CDR3 runs to 16 residues. After removal of 1 base from V and 3 bases from J, the junction contained 7 bases not matched to a gene. In DNA, the CDR3 is TGTGCCAGCAGCTTGTTTGGGGACAGGGGACACTACGAGCAGTACTTC. Translating gives CASSLFGDRGHYEQYF.

This clone was detected a few times. The chain is built from TRBV9 and TRBJ2-1, with 8 nucleotides matching TRBD2. V dropped 4 bases and J dropped 7; count of bases not matched to a gene: 10. The germline gives CDR1 SGDLS, CDR2 YYNGEE. There are 15 residues in the CDR3. CDR3 sequence: CASSPRAGGRNEQFF. As DNA, the CDR3 is TGTGCCAGCAGCCCCCGCGCGGGAGGTAGGAATGAGCAGTTCTTC.

The J gene is TRBJ2-6, the V gene TRBV6-2 or TRBV6-3, with 7 bases aligning to TRBD1. CDR1 is MNHEY, CDR2 SVGEGT, per germline. This CDR3 has 17 residues. The V segment lost 2 bases and the J segment 0 bases; nucleotides outside the gene matches: 4. CDR3 residues: CASSYGDSSSGANVLTF. The CDR3 region has the DNA TGTGCCAGCAGTTACGGGGACAGCAGCTCTGGGGCCAACGTCCTGACTTTC.

This clone was seen only a few times. This sequence joins TRBV19 and TRBJ1-3, with 7 positions matching TRBD1. V was clipped by 8 bases and J by 0 bases; unmatched bases: 7. The CDR3 spans 15 residues. Germline V gene lookup returns CDR1 LNHDA and CDR2 SQIVND (reference sequence). CDR3 DNA: TGTGCCAGTTTAGGGGGCTTAAGCTCTGGAAACACCATATATTTT. Its protein product is CASLGGLSSGNTIYF.

The chain links TRBV6-5 to TRBJ2-3, with 10 nucleotides matching TRBD2. The CDR3 loop spans 15 amino acids. Trimming took 6 bases from V and 5 from J; bases not matched to a gene: 8. Per germline, CDR1 MNHEY and CDR2 SVGAGI. CDR3 sequence (DNA): TGTGCCAGCAGGTCCCTAGCGGGAGTAAAAGATACGCAGTATTTT. Translating gives CASRSLAGVKDTQYF.

The V and J genes are TRBV28 and TRBJ2-3, with TRBD2 matching over 11 bases. CDR1 MDHEN and CDR2 SYDVKM come from the germline V gene. V was clipped by 4 bases and J by 6 bases; unmatched bases: 15. The CDR3 has 18 residues. This CDR3 reads CASSSGLAGGGVMDTQYF. In DNA, the CDR3 is TGTGCCAGCAGTTCTGGGCTAGCGGGAGGTGGGGTAATGGATACGCAGTATTTT.

Turning to this clone: Different DNA sequences within this sample yield the same CDR3. This sequence joins TRBV28 and TRBJ1-2; a weak D match, TRBD1 (6 bases). The CDR3 loop spans 13 amino acids. Trimming shortened V by 5 bases and J by 4 bases, and 11 bases separated the two germline ends. CDR1 and CDR2 from the germline V gene are MDHEN and SYDVKM. In DNA, the CDR3 is TGTGCCAGCAGTCTCCAGGGGACCTATGGCTACACCTTC. Residues: CASSLQGTYGYTF.

As concerns this clone: In the same sample, other DNA sequences code for this CDR3. J is TRBJ2-1 and V is TRBV7-2, with D unclear. CDR1 SGHTA and CDR2 FQGNSA come from the germline V gene. The CDR3 consists of 15 residues. With 0 bases removed from V and 3 bases from J, the gap between germline ends came to 9 bases. The CDR3 sequence is CASSLAGGFYNEQFF. The CDR3 coding sequence is TGTGCCAGCAGCTTAGCCGGCGGCTTCTACAATGAGCAGTTCTTC.

The chain links TRBV12-3 or TRBV12-4 to TRBJ2-2; D gene unclear. Deletions cut 4 bases from V and 5 bases from J, with 5 bases between. This CDR3 comprises 12 residues. CDR3 protein: CASSYGTGELFF. CDR3 DNA: TGTGCCAGCAGTTACGGAACCGGGGAGCTGTTTTTT.

CDR3 nucleotide sequence: TGTGCCAGCTCGACGGGGGGGGCAGACGCCTACGAGCAGTACTTC. This encodes CASSTGGADAYEQYF. The chain employs TRBV18 and TRBJ2-7; 8 bases are shared with TRBD2. The V gene's germline CDR1 is KGHSH and CDR2 LQKENI. The V and J ends lost 6 bases and 2 bases, in that order; junction bases with no gene match: 9. The CDR3 consists of 15 residues.

V is TRBV7-8 and J is TRBJ2-3; D assignment may be TRBD1 or TRBD2 (5 bases each). Trimming stripped 5 bases from V and 4 bases from J, with 28 bases between. This CDR3 contains 19 residues. The germline V gene has CDR1 SGHVS and CDR2 FQNEAQ. The CDR3 DNA sequence: TGTGCCAGCAGCCCAAGCGGTCTAGGGGTGAGGGCCGGTGCAGATACGCAGTATTTT. This encodes CASSPSGLGVRAGADTQYF. The full variable domain, its missing parts supplied by reference TRBV7-8 and TRBJ2-3, is GAGVSQSPRYKVAKRGQDVALRCDPISGHVSLFWYQQALGQGPEFLTYFQNEAQLDKSGLPSDRFFAERPEGSVSTLKIQRTQQEDSAVYLCASSPSGLGVRAGADTQYFGPGTRLTVL.

This clone has a single count. The genes are TRBV7-6 and TRBJ1-1; D possibly corresponds to TRBD1 (5 bases). With 5 bases removed from V and 5 bases from J, the gap between germline ends came to 21 bases. CDR3 length equals 16 residues. Germline CDR1 SGHVS, CDR2 FNYEAQ. CDR3 protein: CASSEGPRMGGTEAFF. The CDR3 DNA is TGTGCCAGCAGCGAAGGGCCGAGGATGGGGGGGACTGAAGCTTTCTTT. Looking up the rest from reference TRBV7-6 and TRBJ1-1 gives the full variable domain: GAGVSQSPRYKVTKRGQDVALRCDPISGHVSLYWYRQALGQGPEFLTYFNYEAQQDKSGLPNDRFSAERPEGSISTLTIQRTEQRDSAMYRCASSEGPRMGGTEAFFGQGTRLTVV.

V and J are TRBV2 and TRBJ2-4, with TRBD2 matching over 8 bases. Germline-derived CDR1 and CDR2 are SNHLY and FYNNEI. J was trimmed by 5 bases and V by 4 bases; bases with no gene match: 10. The CDR3 loop spans 16 amino acids. CDR3 loop: CASSGPGGRLENIQYF. CDR3 bases: TGTGCCAGCAGTGGACCGGGGGGGCGGTTGGAAAACATTCAGTACTTC.

The chain recombines TRBV6-2 or TRBV6-3 with TRBJ2-7; unclear D gene. Per the germline V gene, CDR1 is MNHEY and CDR2 is SVGEGT. The germline V and J ends were trimmed by 2 bases and 4 bases, with 21 bases remaining between them. The CDR3 is 17 residues long. CDR3 DNA: TGTGCCAGCAGTTACCGAAGTGGGTCAGACACTTTTTACGAGCAGTACTTC. Translating gives CASSYRSGSDTFYEQYF.